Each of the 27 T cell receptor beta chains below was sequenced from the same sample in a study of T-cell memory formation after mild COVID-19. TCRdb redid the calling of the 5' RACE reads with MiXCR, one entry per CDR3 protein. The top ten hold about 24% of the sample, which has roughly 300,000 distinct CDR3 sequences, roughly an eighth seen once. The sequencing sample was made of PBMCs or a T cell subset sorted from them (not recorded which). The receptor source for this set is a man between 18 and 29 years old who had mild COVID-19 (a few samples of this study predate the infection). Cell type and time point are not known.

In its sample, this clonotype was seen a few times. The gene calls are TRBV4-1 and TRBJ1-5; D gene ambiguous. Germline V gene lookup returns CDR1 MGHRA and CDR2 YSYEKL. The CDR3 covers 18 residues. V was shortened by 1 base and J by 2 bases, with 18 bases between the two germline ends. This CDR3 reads CASSQGVKGGIGNQPQHF. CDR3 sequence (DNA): TGCGCCAGCAGCCAAGGGGTAAAGGGAGGGATTGGCAATCAGCCCCAGCATTTT.

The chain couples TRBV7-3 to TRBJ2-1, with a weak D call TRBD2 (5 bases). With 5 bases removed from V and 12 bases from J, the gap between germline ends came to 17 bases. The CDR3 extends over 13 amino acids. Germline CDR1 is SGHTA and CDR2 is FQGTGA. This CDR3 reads CASSAGPLRGQFF. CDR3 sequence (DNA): TGTGCCAGCAGCGCCGGACCCCTACGGGGGCAGTTCTTC.

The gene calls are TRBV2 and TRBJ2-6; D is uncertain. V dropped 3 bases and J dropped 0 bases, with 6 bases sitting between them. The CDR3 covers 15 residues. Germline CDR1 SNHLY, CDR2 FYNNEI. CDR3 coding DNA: TGTGCCAGCAGTGATGGGCCCTCTGGGGCCAACGTCCTGACTTTC. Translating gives CASSDGPSGANVLTF.

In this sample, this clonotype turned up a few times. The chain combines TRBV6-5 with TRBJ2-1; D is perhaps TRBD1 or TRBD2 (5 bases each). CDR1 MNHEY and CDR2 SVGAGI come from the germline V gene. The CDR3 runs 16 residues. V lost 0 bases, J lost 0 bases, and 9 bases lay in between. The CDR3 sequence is CASSYSGTSSYNEQFF. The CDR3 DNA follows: TGTGCCAGCAGTTACTCAGGGACGAGCTCCTACAATGAGCAGTTCTTC.

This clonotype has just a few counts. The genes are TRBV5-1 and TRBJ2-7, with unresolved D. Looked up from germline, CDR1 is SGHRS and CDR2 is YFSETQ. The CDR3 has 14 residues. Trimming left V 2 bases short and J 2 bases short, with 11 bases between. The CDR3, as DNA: TGCGCCAGCAGCTTCTCTGGGCAGCCCTACGAGCAGTACTTC. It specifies CASSFSGQPYEQYF.

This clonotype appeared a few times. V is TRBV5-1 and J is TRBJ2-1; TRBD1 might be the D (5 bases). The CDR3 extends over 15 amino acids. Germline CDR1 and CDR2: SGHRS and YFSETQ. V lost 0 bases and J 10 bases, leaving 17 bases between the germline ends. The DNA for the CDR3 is TGCGCCAGCAGCTTGGCCCAGGGCTACAATAGCGAGCAGTTCTTC. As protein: CASSLAQGYNSEQFF.

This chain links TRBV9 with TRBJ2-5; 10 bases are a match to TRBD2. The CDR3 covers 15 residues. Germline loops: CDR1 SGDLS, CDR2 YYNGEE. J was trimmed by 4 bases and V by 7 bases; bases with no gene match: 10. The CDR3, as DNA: TGTGCCAGCGGCCAGGGACTAGCGCGGAGAGAGACCCAGTACTTC. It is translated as CASGQGLARRETQYF.

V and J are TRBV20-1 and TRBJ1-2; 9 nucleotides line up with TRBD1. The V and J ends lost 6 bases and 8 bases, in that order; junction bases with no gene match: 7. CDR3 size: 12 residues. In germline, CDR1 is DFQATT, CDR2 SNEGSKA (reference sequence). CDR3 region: CSAGGQGRGYTF. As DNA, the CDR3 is TGCAGTGCCGGGGGACAGGGAAGGGGCTACACCTTC.

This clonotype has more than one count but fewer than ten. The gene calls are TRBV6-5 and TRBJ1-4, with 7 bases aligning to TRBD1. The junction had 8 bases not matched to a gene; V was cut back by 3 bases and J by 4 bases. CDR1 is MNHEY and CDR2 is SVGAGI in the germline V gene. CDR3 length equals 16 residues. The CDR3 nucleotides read TGTGCCAGCAGTTATTACATCGGGACAGTTAATGAAAAACTGTTTTTT. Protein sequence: CASSYYIGTVNEKLFF.

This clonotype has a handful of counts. CDR3 amino acids: CASSHALSTGYEQYV. The CDR3 coding sequence is TGTGCCAGCAGCCACGCACTATCGACGGGCTACGAGCAGTACGTC. The chain employs TRBV5-6 and TRBJ2-7, with D uncertain. V was trimmed by 4 bases and J by 3 bases, leaving 17 bases between them. The CDR3 extends over 15 amino acids. The germline V gene encodes CDR1 SGHDT and CDR2 YYEEEE.

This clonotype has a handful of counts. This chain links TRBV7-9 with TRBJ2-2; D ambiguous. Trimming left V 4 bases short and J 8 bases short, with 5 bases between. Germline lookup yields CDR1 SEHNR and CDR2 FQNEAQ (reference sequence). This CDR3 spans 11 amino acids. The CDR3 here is CASSWLGELFF. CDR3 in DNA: TGTGCCAGCAGCTGGTTGGGGGAGCTGTTTTTT.

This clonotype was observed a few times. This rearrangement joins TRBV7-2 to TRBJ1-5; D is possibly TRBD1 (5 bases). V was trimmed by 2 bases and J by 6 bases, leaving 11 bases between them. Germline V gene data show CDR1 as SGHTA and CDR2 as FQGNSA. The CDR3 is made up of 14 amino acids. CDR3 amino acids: CASSLIRESQPQHF. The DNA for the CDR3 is TGTGCCAGCAGCTTAATCAGGGAGAGTCAGCCCCAGCATTTT.

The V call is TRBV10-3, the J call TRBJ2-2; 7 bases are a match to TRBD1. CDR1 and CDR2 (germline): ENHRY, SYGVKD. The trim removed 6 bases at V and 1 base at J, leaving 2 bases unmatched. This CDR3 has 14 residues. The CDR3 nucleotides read TGTGCCATCAGGAGACAGGGGAACACCGGGGAGCTGTTTTTT. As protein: CAIRRQGNTGELFF.

CDR3: CASSYSSQGWYEQYV. CDR3 sequence (DNA): TGTGCCAGCAGTTACTCGTCGCAGGGATGGTACGAGCAGTACGTC. V is TRBV6-2 or TRBV6-3 and J is TRBJ2-7, with D perhaps matching TRBD1 (5 bases). The V and J ends lost 0 bases and 4 bases respectively, with 13 bases between them. The CDR3 runs to 15 residues. Germline CDR1 and CDR2: MNHEY and SVGEGT.

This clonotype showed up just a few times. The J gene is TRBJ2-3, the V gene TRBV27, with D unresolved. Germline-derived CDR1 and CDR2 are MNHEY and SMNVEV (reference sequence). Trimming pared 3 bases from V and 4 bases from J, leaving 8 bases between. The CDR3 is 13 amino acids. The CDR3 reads CASSFYNADTQYF. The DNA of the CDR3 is TGTGCCAGCAGTTTTTATAATGCAGATACGCAGTATTTT.

The chain's CDR3 is CASSFSAGDEKLFF. CDR3 DNA sequence: TGTGCCAGCAGCTTTAGTGCGGGGGATGAAAAACTGTTTTTT. The J gene is TRBJ1-4, the V gene TRBV7-2; the D gene is possibly TRBD1 (5 bases). Trimming removed 3 bases at V and 6 bases at J, with 11 bases between. In germline, CDR1 is SGHTA, CDR2 FQGNSA. This CDR3 is built from 14 residues.

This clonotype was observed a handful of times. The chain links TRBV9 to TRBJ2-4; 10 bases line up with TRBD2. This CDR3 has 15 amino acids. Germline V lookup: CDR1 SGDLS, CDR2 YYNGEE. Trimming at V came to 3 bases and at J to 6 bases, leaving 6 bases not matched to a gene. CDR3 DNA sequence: TGTGCCAGCAGCGCCAGCGGGGGGGATACAAACATTCAGTACTTC. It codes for CASSASGGDTNIQYF. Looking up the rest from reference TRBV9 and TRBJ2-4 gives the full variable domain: DSGVTQTPKHLITATGQRVTLRCSPRSGDLSVYWYQQSLDQGLQFLIQYYNGEERAKGNILERFSAQQFPDLHSELNLSSLELGDSALYFCASSASGGDTNIQYFGAGTRLSVL.

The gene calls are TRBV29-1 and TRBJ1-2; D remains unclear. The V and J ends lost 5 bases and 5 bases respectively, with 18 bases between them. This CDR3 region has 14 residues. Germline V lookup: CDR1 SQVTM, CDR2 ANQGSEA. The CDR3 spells CSVLGFEGTYGYTF. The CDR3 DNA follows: TGCAGCGTTTTGGGATTTGAGGGAACATATGGCTACACCTTC.

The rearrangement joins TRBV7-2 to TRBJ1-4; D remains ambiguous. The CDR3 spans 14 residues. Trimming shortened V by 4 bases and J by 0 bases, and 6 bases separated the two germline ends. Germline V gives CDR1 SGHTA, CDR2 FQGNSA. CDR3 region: CASSWKATNEKLFF. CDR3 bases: TGTGCCAGCAGCTGGAAGGCAACTAATGAAAAACTGTTTTTT.

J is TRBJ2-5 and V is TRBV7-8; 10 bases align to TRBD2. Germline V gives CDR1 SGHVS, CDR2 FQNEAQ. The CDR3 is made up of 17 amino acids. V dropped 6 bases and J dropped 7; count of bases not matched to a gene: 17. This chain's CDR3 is CASRPTSGAARGLTQYF. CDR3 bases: TGTGCCAGCAGGCCAACTAGCGGGGCCGCCCGGGGTTTGACCCAGTACTTC.

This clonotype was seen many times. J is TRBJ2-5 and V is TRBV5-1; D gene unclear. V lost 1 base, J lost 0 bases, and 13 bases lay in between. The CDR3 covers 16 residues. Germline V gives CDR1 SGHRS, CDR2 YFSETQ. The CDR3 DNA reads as TGCGCCAGCAGCTTGCGCCCTGCGCCGTACCAAGAGACCCAGTACTTC. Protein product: CASSLRPAPYQETQYF.

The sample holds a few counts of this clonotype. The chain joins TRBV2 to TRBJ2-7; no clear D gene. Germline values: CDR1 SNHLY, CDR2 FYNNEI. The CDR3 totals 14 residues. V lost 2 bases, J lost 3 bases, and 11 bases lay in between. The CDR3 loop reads CASSEFVGFYEQYV. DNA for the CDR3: TGTGCCAGCAGTGAATTCGTAGGGTTCTACGAGCAGTACGTC.

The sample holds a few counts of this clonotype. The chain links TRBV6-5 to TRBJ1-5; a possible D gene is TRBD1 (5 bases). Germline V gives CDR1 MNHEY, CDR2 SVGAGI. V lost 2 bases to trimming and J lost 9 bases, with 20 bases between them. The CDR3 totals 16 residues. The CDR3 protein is CASSYRVGHSPGPQHF. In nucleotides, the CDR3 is TGTGCCAGCAGTTACCGGGTGGGGCATTCCCCTGGGCCCCAGCATTTT.

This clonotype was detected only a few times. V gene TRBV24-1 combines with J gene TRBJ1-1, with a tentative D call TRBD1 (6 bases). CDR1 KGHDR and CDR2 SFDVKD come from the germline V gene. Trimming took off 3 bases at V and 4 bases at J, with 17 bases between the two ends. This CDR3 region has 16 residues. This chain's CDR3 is CATSDGGPGAGTEAFF. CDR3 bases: TGTGCCACCAGTGATGGGGGGCCCGGGGCGGGCACTGAAGCTTTCTTT.

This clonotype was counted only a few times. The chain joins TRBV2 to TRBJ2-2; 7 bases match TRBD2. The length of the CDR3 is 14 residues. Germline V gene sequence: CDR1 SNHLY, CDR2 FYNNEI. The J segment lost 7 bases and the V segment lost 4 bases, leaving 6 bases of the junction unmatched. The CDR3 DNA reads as TGTGCCAGCAGTGCCGTTGGGACTATCGGGGAGCTGTTTTTT. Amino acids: CASSAVGTIGELFF.

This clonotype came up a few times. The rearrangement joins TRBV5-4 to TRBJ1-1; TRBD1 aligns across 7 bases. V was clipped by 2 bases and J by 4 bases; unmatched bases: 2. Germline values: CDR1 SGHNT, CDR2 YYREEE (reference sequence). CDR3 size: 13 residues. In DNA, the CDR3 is TGTGCCAGCAGCTTCCGGGACAGCACTGAAGCTTTCTTT. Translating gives CASSFRDSTEAFF.

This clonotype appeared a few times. In DNA, the CDR3 is TGTGCCAGCAGCTTAATAGGACAGACTTACAATGAGCAGTTCTTC. Its protein product is CASSLIGQTYNEQFF. V and J are TRBV7-3 and TRBJ2-1; D might be TRBD1 (6 bases). V gave up 1 base and J gave up 4 bases, with 11 bases separating them. This CDR3 contains 15 residues. CDR1 is SGHTA and CDR2 is FQGTGA in the germline V gene.